The 21 T cell receptor beta chains in this list originate from one sample, sequenced in a study of cytomegalovirus exposure and HLA in healthy donors. PCR primers comprised 60 Vbeta and 13 Jbeta primers. Some clones are missing from TCRdb's copy, which holds only in-frame ones; the method was immunoSEQ multiplex PCR. The sample has 95,000 to 100,000 clones, 76% seen once. The sample taken for sequencing was PBMCs. The source is a man in his forties in good health and CMV-seronegative.

CDR3 bases: TGTGCCAGCAGCGTTGCGACAGGGGGAACTGAAGCTTTCTTT. This sequence encodes CASSVATGGTEAFF. The rearrangement joins TRBV7-2 to TRBJ1-1; 9 bases agree with TRBD1. Germline V gene data show CDR1 as SGHTA and CDR2 as FQGNSA. CDR3 length: 14 residues. Unmatched junction bases numbered 6, after V lost 5 bases and J lost 5 bases.

The table lists this clone with a few counts. The chain employs TRBV18 and TRBJ2-1, with TRBD1 matching 10 bases. The CDR3 extends over 16 amino acids. The junction had 6 bases not matched to a gene; V was cut back by 5 bases and J by 2 bases. Germline V lookup: CDR1 KGHSH, CDR2 LQKENI. The CDR3 DNA sequence: TGTGCCAGCTCAGTTTCCGGGACAGGGGCCTACAATGAGCAGTTCTTC. Protein product: CASSVSGTGAYNEQFF. Supplemented by reference TRBV18 and TRBJ2-1, the full variable domain reads NAGVMQNPRHLVRRRGQEARLRCSPMKGHSHVYWYRQLPEEGLKFMVYLQKENIIDESGMPKERFSAEFPKEGPSILRIQQVVRGDSAAYFCASSVSGTGAYNEQFFGPGTRLTVL.

There are a few counts of this clone. This chain connects TRBV18 to TRBJ1-2; 8 bases line up with TRBD1. The CDR3 extends over 17 amino acids. Germline CDR1 reads KGHSH; CDR2 reads LQKENI. Trimming at V came to 4 bases and at J to 4 bases, leaving 14 bases not matched to a gene. The CDR3 loop is CASSQDRVQGSTYGYTF. CDR3 bases: TGTGCCAGCTCACAGGACAGGGTGCAGGGGTCGACCTATGGCTACACCTTC.

The chain has TRBV5-6 and TRBJ1-2, with 11 bases aligning to TRBD1. Looked up from germline, CDR1 is SGHDT and CDR2 is YYEEEE. The CDR3 totals 13 residues. J lost 5 bases, V lost 4 bases, and 1 base had no gene match. The CDR3 region is CASSRDRGYGYTF. The CDR3 nucleotides are TGTGCCAGCAGCAGGGACAGGGGGTATGGCTACACCTTC.

The rearrangement uses TRBV6-5 and TRBJ2-4; D gene ambiguous. This CDR3 spans 14 amino acids. V lost 4 bases, J lost 4 bases, and 11 bases lay in between. Germline V gene lookup returns CDR1 MNHEY and CDR2 SVGAGI. The CDR3 DNA follows: TGTGCCAGCAGTTTAGCCCCGGCGAAAAACATTCAGTACTTC. It yields the protein CASSLAPAKNIQYF.

The rearrangement joins TRBV2 to TRBJ1-2; maybe TRBD1 (5 bases). The V end lost 4 bases, the J end lost 9 bases, and 15 bases lay between the germline ends. The germline V gene has CDR1 SNHLY and CDR2 FYNNEI. The CDR3 totals 13 residues. The DNA for the CDR3 is TGTGCCAGCAGTGGGCGGGGCAGGGAGCGCTACACCTTC. Protein sequence: CASSGRGRERYTF.

The rearrangement uses TRBV2 and TRBJ1-5, with D tentatively TRBD1 (5 bases). The CDR3 covers 15 residues. Germline V CDR1 and CDR2: SNHLY, FYNNEI. The V gene lost 4 bases and the J gene lost 7 bases, with 17 bases spanning the gap. The CDR3 nucleotides read TGTGCCAGCAGTGGGGCAGGGTTGTATACCCAGCCCCAGCATTTT. The encoded protein is CASSGAGLYTQPQHF. Based on the CDR3 plus reference TRBV2 and TRBJ1-5, the full variable domain is EPEVTQTPSHQVTQMGQEVILRCVPISNHLYFYWYRQILGQKVEFLVSFYNNEISEKSEIFDDQFSVERPDGSNFTLKIRSTKLEDSAMYFCASSGAGLYTQPQHFGDGTRLSIL.

This clone was observed a handful of times. The rearrangement uses TRBV19 and TRBJ2-2; 8 bases align to TRBD2. There are 16 residues in the CDR3. Germline trimming cut 5 bases from V and 5 bases from J; bases unmatched to any gene: 10. Germline CDR1 is LNHDA and CDR2 is SQIVND (reference sequence). As DNA, the CDR3 is TGTGCCAGTAGTCGTGGACTAGCCCCCGGAACCGGGGAGCTGTTTTTT. Translating it yields CASSRGLAPGTGELFF. Using reference TRBV19 and TRBJ2-2 for the parts outside the CDR3, the full variable domain is DGGITQSPKYLFRKEGQNVTLSCEQNLNHDAMYWYRQDPGQGLRLIYYSQIVNDFQKGDIAEGYSVSREKKESFPLTVTSAQKNPTAFYLCASSRGLAPGTGELFFGEGSRLTVL.

The chain recombines TRBV18 with TRBJ2-5; tentatively, D is TRBD2 (5 bases). The germline V and J ends were trimmed by 0 bases and 7 bases, with 15 bases remaining between them. In germline, CDR1 is KGHSH, CDR2 LQKENI. CDR3 size: 15 residues. The CDR3 region has the DNA TGTGCCAGCTCACCACCGGTGGGCGGCCGGGGGACCCAGTACTTC. It codes for CASSPPVGGRGTQYF.

The count of this clone is one. V and J are TRBV5-1 and TRBJ1-3; 9 bases line up with TRBD1. The ends lost 1 base at V and 4 bases at J; junction bases unmatched: 6. This CDR3 spans 16 amino acids. From germline, CDR1 is SGHRS and CDR2 YFSETQ. The CDR3 bases are TGCGCCAGCAGCTTGACAGGGGGCCAGGTGGGAAACACCATATATTTT. It yields the protein CASSLTGGQVGNTIYF.

The chain couples TRBV19 to TRBJ1-2; 7 bases are a match to TRBD1. The length of the CDR3 is 16 residues. Losses at the gene ends were 0 bases for V and 4 bases for J; bases not matched to a gene: 8. Germline V CDR1 and CDR2: LNHDA, SQIVND (reference sequence). CDR3 DNA sequence: TGTGCCAGTAGTATAGACCCCCGACAGGGCTTCTATGGCTACACCTTC. This encodes CASSIDPRQGFYGYTF.

This clone was detected only a few times. The J gene is TRBJ1-6, the V gene TRBV14; D unresolved. V shed 4 bases and J shed 7 bases, with 8 bases lying between them. In germline, CDR1 is SGHDN, CDR2 FVKESK. This CDR3 region has 13 residues. The DNA of the CDR3 is TGTGCCAGCAGCCTTCGAGGAAATTCACCCCTCCACTTT. Its protein product is CASSLRGNSPLHF.

This clone was recorded once. V usage is TRBV2 and J usage is TRBJ2-2; unclear D gene. The CDR3 consists of 13 residues. V was trimmed by 6 bases and J by 11 bases, leaving 16 bases between them. Germline V gene lookup returns CDR1 SNHLY and CDR2 FYNNEI. In DNA, the CDR3 is TGTGCCAGCAGCGAATCGAAAGTTAGCGAGCTGTTTTTT. It specifies CASSESKVSELFF.

The gene calls are TRBV7-2 and TRBJ1-2, with 7 bases aligning to TRBD1. After removal of 4 bases from V and 7 bases from J, the junction contained 9 bases not matched to a gene. The CDR3 has 14 residues. Germline CDR1 and CDR2: SGHTA and FQGNSA. The CDR3, as DNA: TGTGCCAGCAGCTCCTTTCGACAGGGCCGTGGCTACACCTTC. Translating it yields CASSSFRQGRGYTF.

The gene calls are TRBV23-1 and TRBJ2-7; perhaps TRBD1 as D (6 bases). TRBV23-1 has ORF status, its function being uncertain. The CDR3 covers 15 residues. V shed 2 bases and J shed 2 bases, with 13 bases lying between them. The CDR3 spells CASSQPRTVTYEQYV. Here the CDR3 DNA reads TGCGCCAGCAGTCAACCCCGGACAGTAACCTACGAGCAGTACGTC.

The DNA for the CDR3 is TGTGCCAGCAGTGTCCGGGATCACCGGGAGCTGTTTTTT. Protein: CASSVRDHRELFF. This rearrangement joins TRBV2 to TRBJ2-2; TRBD2 is a possible D gene (5 bases). CDR3 size: 13 residues. CDR1 and CDR2 from the germline V gene are SNHLY and FYNNEI. V lost 4 bases, J lost 9 bases, and 12 bases lay in between.

This clone was detected once. The chain uses TRBV5-1 and TRBJ2-5, with 11 bases that match TRBD1. Trimming removed 0 bases from V and 5 bases from J; junction bases left unmatched: 6. The length of the CDR3 is 16 residues. Germline V CDR1 and CDR2: SGHRS, YFSETQ. CDR3 protein: CASSLAGQGAGETQYF. In DNA, the CDR3 is TGCGCCAGCAGCTTGGCCGGACAGGGGGCGGGGGAGACCCAGTACTTC.

The chain carries TRBV19 and TRBJ1-2, with 7 bases lining up with TRBD1. J gave up 3 bases and V 6 bases, and 7 bases lay outside the gene matches. The length of the CDR3 is 14 residues. The germline gives CDR1 LNHDA, CDR2 SQIVND (reference sequence). Written as DNA, the CDR3 is TGTGCCAGTAGCTACCGACAGGGATACTATGGCTACACCTTC. Translated, it gives CASSYRQGYYGYTF.

This chain joins TRBV10-3 and TRBJ1-5, with 7 bases fitting TRBD1. Trimming took 4 bases from V and 1 from J; bases not matched to a gene: 4. Germline assignment: CDR1 ENHRY and CDR2 SYGVKD. This CDR3 comprises 15 residues. Here the CDR3 DNA reads TGTGCCATCAGTGTGACAGGGTCCAGCAATCAGCCCCAGCATTTT. This translates into CAISVTGSSNQPQHF.

The chain is built from TRBV5-1 and TRBJ2-1; D uncertain. The CDR3 has 16 amino acids. Between the trimmed V and J ends, which lost 0 bases and 0 bases, there was a span of 10 bases. CDR1 is SGHRS and CDR2 is YFSETQ in the germline V gene. The CDR3 DNA follows: TGCGCCAGCAGCTTGGAGCCAGGTAGCTCCTACAATGAGCAGTTCTTC. This codes for CASSLEPGSSYNEQFF.

This sequence joins TRBV4-2 and TRBJ1-1; 8 bases match TRBD1. The junction had 7 bases not matched to a gene; V was cut back by 4 bases and J by 3 bases. The CDR3 covers 15 residues. Germline CDR1 is LGHNA and CDR2 is YNFKEQ. CDR3 residues: CASSPPGTGDTEAFF. CDR3 in DNA: TGTGCCAGCAGCCCCCCTGGGACAGGTGACACTGAAGCTTTCTTT.